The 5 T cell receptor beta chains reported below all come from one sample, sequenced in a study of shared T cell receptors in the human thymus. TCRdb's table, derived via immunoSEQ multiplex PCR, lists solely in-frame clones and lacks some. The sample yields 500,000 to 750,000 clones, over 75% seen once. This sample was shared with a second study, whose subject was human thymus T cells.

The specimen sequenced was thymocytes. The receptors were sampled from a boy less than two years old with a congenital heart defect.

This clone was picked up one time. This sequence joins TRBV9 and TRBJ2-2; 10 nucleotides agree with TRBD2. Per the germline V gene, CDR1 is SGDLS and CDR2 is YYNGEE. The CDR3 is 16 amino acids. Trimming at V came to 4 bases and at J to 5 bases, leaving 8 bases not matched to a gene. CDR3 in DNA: TGTGCCAGCAGCCTCCCAGCGGGAGGGGGGACCGGGGAGCTGTTTTTT. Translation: CASSLPAGGGTGELFF.

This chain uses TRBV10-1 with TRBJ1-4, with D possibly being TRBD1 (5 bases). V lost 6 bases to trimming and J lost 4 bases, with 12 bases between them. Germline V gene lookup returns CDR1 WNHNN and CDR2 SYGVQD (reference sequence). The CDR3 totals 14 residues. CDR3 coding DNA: TGCGCCAGCAGCCCCCGGGGGTATAATGAAAAACTGTTTTTT. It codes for CASSPRGYNEKLFF.

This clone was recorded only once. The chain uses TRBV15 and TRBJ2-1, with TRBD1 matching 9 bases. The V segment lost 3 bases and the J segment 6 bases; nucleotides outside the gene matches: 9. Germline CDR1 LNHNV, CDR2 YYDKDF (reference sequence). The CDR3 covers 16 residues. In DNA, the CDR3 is TGTGCCACCAGCAGTCCCCCGGGACAGGGACTCAATGAGCAGTTCTTC. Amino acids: CATSSPPGQGLNEQFF.

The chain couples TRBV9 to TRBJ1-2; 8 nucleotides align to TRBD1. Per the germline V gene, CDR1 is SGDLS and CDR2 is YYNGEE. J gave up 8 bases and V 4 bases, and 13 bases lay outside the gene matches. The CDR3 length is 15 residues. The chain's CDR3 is CASSPDRGGPGGYTF. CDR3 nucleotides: TGTGCCAGCAGCCCCGACAGGGGAGGTCCGGGCGGCTACACCTTC. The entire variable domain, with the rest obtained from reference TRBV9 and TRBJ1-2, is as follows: DSGVTQTPKHLITATGQRVTLRCSPRSGDLSVYWYQQSLDQGLQFLIQYYNGEERAKGNILERFSAQQFPDLHSELNLSSLELGDSALYFCASSPDRGGPGGYTFGSGTRLTVV.

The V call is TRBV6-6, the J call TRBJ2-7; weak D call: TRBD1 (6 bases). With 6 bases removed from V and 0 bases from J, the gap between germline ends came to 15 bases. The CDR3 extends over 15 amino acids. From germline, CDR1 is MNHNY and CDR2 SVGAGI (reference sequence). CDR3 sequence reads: CASRLRDNDSYEQYF. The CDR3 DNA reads TGTGCCAGCAGGCTCCGGGACAACGACTCCTACGAGCAGTACTTC.